These T cell receptor beta chains were read from a single sample in a study of T cell responses to AZD1222 COVID-19 vaccine. The method was immunoSEQ multiplex PCR; TCRdb's version includes in-frame clones alone and lacks a portion of them. Among about 180,000 clones, roughly 94% were seen once, and the ten largest hold 1.5% to 2%. Source: peripheral blood, taken 28 days after the second AZD1222 dose. The receptor set was obtained from an adult who received the AZD1222 COVID-19 vaccine. The CDR3 runs from the conserved cysteine through the conserved F or W. D genes are given only for firm matches. The listing skips clone size in some rows; elsewhere it reads once, few, many or a size class.

TRBJ2-3 | . | TRBD1 | TRBV6-4 | TGTGCCAGCAGTGAGGAGGACAGGGCCACAGATACGCAGTATTTT | CASSEEDRATDTQYF
TRBJ1-6 | . | . | TRBV6-5 | TGTGCCAGCAGTTTTACCCGACAGATTTTTTCACCCCTCCACTTT | CASSFTRQIFSPLHF
TRBJ2-1 | . | TRBD2 | TRBV13 | TGTGCCAGCAGCTTCTTAGCGGGGAGGGCCTGGGATGAGCAGTTCTTC | CASSFLAGRAWDEQFF
TRBJ1-2 | . | . | TRBV9 | TGTGCCAGCAGCAAGGACACTTCGAGATATGGCTACACCTTC | CASSKDTSRYGYTF
TRBJ2-7 | . | . | TRBV14 | TGTGCCAGCAGCCAAGAGAGGGGCTCCTACGAGCAGTACTTC | CASSQERGSYEQYF
TRBJ2-3 | . | TRBD2 | TRBV11-2 | TGTGCCAGCAGGCATGGACTAGTGGTAACAGATACGCAGTATTTT | CASRHGLVVTDTQYF
TRBJ2-3 | . | TRBD2 | TRBV7-8 | TGTGCCAGCAGCTTAGGAAGGACTAGCGGGGGCACAGATACGCAGTATTTT | CASSLGRTSGGTDTQYF
TRBJ1-1 | once | TRBD1 | TRBV12-3/TRBV12-4 | TGTGCCAGCAGCCGACAGGGGTACACTGAAGCTTTCTTT | CASSRQGYTEAFF
TRBJ1-1 | . | . | TRBV5-4 | TGTGCCAGCAGCTTGGAGTTGAACACTGAAGCTTTCTTT | CASSLELNTEAFF
TRBJ2-5 | . | . | TRBV30 | TGTGCCTGGAGTGAACGACGGCTTTGGGAGACCCAGTACTTC | CAWSERRLWETQYF
TRBJ1-1 | . | . | TRBV27 | TGTGCCAGTAACCCGCTCAGCCCGAACACTGAAGCTTTCTTT | CASNPLSPNTEAFF
TRBJ1-4 | . | TRBD1 | TRBV28 | TGTGCCAGCAGTCTCTACGAGACAGGGGGAGGCGAAAAACTGTTTTTT | CASSLYETGGGEKLFF
TRBJ1-6 | . | . | TRBV6-6 | TGTGCCAGCAAGGAGGGGAGTTCACCCCTCCACTTT | CASKEGSSPLHF
TRBJ2-5 | once | . | TRBV13 | TGTGCCAGCAGCTTAGGGCACATTCGGGAGACCCAGTACTTC | CASSLGHIRETQYF
TRBJ1-5 | . | . | TRBV29-1 | TGCAGCGGGAGATGGACGGATTATAGCAATCAGCCCCAGCATTTT | CSGRWTDYSNQPQHF
TRBJ2-2 | . | . | TRBV9 | TGTGCCAGCAGCCCAGAGGGGGTCACCGGGGAGCTGTTTTTT | CASSPEGVTGELFF
TRBJ1-4 | . | TRBD1 | TRBV18 | TGTGCCAGCTCTGGTAACAGGGGGAATGAAAAACTGTTTTTT | CASSGNRGNEKLFF
TRBJ2-1 | . | . | TRBV2 | TGTGCCAGCAGTCTAAGTGGCTTGGCGGGCCTGGAGGATGAGCAGTTCTTC | CASSLSGLAGLEDEQFF
TRBJ1-4 | . | . | TRBV19 | TGTGCCAGTAGCAACCTCAGGGGAGAAAAACTGTTTTTT | CASSNLRGEKLFF
TRBJ1-2 | . | TRBD1 | TRBV19 | TGTGCCAGTAGTATTACTTTGGACAGGTGGGTCGGCTACACCTTC | CASSITLDRWVGYTF
TRBJ2-7 | . | . | TRBV28 | TGTGCCAGCAGTTTACAGCCCAGGGGGGGTAGACACGAGCAGTACTTC | CASSLQPRGGRHEQYF
TRBJ2-5 | once | . | TRBV3-1/TRBV3-2 | TGTGCCAGCAGCGCTCAAGGGACATCGCAAGAGACCCAGTACTTC | CASSAQGTSQETQYF
TRBJ2-7 | few | . | TRBV5-6 | TGTGCCAGCAGCTATGAACGAACCTACGAGCAGTACTTC | CASSYERTYEQYF
TRBJ1-2 | . | . | TRBV7-8 | TGTGCCAGCAGCCCAATGTTCCCCGGTAACTATGGCTACACCTTC | CASSPMFPGNYGYTF
TRBJ1-2 | . | . | TRBV10-3 | TGTGCCATCACCTCGCTAAATTCTGGCTACACCTTC | CAITSLNSGYTF
TRBJ2-2 | . | TRBD2 | TRBV2 | TGTGCCAGCAGTGTAGGACTAGCGGGAGGGCCAAGAATCACCGGGGAGCTGTTTTTT | CASSVGLAGGPRITGELFF